Below are 19 T cell receptor beta chains sequenced from a single sample in a study of blood T cell repertoires in COVID-19. Sequencing was performed with immunoSEQ multiplex PCR; in TCRdb, only in-frame clones are kept and a portion is missing. This sample has over 60,000 clones, with over 80% found just once. Sequencing input: peripheral blood. The source is a human donor in a cohort sampled during active COVID-19.

The chain combines TRBV18 with TRBJ2-7; 7 bases map to TRBD1. Germline V lookup: CDR1 KGHSH, CDR2 LQKENI. The CDR3 length is 14 residues. Germline trimming cut 2 bases from V and 5 bases from J; bases unmatched to any gene: 6. In nucleotides, the CDR3 is TGTGCCAGCTCACCAATAAACAGGGGCAACGAGCAGTACTTC. Translation: CASSPINRGNEQYF.

The V and J genes are TRBV6-6 and TRBJ2-7; 8 bases agree with TRBD1. Germline V gene lookup returns CDR1 MNHNY and CDR2 SVGAGI (reference sequence). J lost 3 bases, V lost 5 bases, and 15 bases had no gene match. CDR3 length: 17 amino acids. The CDR3 DNA sequence: TGTGCCAGCAGTCCACAGGGGGTACGATCCGTGTTCTACGAGCAGTACTTC. Its translation is CASSPQGVRSVFYEQYF.

The gene calls are TRBV21-1 and TRBJ2-3; no check of the table's D call, TRBD2, against the DNA was made. TRBV21-1 has pseudogene status. This CDR3 region has 14 residues. The CDR3 here is CAPPGGGPPHTQYF. For the CDR3, the DNA is TGTGCCCCCCCGGGGGGGGGTCCCCCGCATACGCAGTATTTT.

In nucleotides, the CDR3 is TGTGCCAGCAGAGAGAATGACAGGGTTGGAGGCGAGCAGTACTTC. This codes for CASRENDRVGGEQYF. This chain joins TRBV6-5 and TRBJ2-7, with TRBD1 matching over 7 bases. Unmatched junction bases numbered 14, after V lost 6 bases and J lost 6 bases. CDR1 is MNHEY and CDR2 is SVGAGI in the germline V gene. The length of the CDR3 is 15 residues.

This clone has just one count. The rearrangement joins TRBV6-5 to TRBJ2-3; D unresolved. V shed 11 bases and J shed 6 bases, with 18 bases lying between them. Germline CDR1 reads MNHEY; CDR2 reads SVGAGI. This CDR3 is built from 13 residues. CDR3 amino acids: CAGRRVPADTQYF. Written as DNA, the CDR3 is TGTGCCGGCCGCCGGGTCCCCGCGGATACGCAGTATTTT.

CDR3 in amino acids: CASSPPGQNYEQYF. In DNA, the CDR3 is TGTGCCAGCAGCCCCCCGGGACAGAACTACGAGCAGTACTTC. The rearrangement uses TRBV13 and TRBJ2-7; 7 bases line up with TRBD1. The V segment lost 5 bases and the J segment 3 bases; nucleotides outside the gene matches: 7. Looked up from germline, CDR1 is PRHDT and CDR2 is FYEKMQ (reference sequence). The CDR3 is 14 residues long.

This rearrangement joins TRBV6-2 or TRBV6-3 to TRBJ2-7; D is possibly TRBD2 (6 bases). Looked up from germline, CDR1 is MNHEY and CDR2 is SVGEGT. The V gene lost 0 bases and the J gene lost 4 bases, with 13 bases spanning the gap. The CDR3 extends over 15 amino acids. The CDR3 loop reads CASSYSTAGTYEQYF. The CDR3 DNA follows: TGTGCCAGCAGTTACTCGACGGCAGGGACTTACGAGCAGTACTTC.

This rearrangement joins TRBV2 to TRBJ1-5; D possibly corresponds to TRBD1 (5 bases). Per the germline V gene, CDR1 is SNHLY and CDR2 is FYNNEI. This CDR3 has 14 residues. V was shortened by 7 bases and J by 3 bases, with 13 bases between the two germline ends. CDR3: CASTGPGLNQPQHF. For the CDR3, the DNA is TGTGCCAGCACAGGCCCAGGGCTCAATCAGCCCCAGCATTTT.

The chain uses TRBV5-6 and TRBJ2-2; D is unclear. Germline V lookup: CDR1 SGHDT, CDR2 YYEEEE. Trimming took off 3 bases at V and 6 bases at J, with 6 bases between the two ends. The CDR3 runs to 12 residues. As DNA, the CDR3 is TGTGCCAGCAGCTCCCGGGCCGGGGAGCTGTTTTTT. Translation: CASSSRAGELFF.

This chain joins TRBV7-8 and TRBJ2-1; no clear D gene. Trimming removed 5 bases at V and 7 bases at J, with 9 bases between. This CDR3 has 12 residues. CDR1 and CDR2 (germline): SGHVS, FQNEAQ. CDR3 DNA: TGTGCCAGCAGCCCGCATCGGAATGAGCAGTTCTTC. Amino acid sequence: CASSPHRNEQFF.

The table lists this clone with a count of one. This chain joins TRBV28 and TRBJ2-7; 11 nucleotides align to TRBD2. Germline CDR1 MDHEN, CDR2 SYDVKM. The V and J ends lost 5 bases and 7 bases, in that order; junction bases with no gene match: 13. The length of the CDR3 is 16 residues. The CDR3 loop reads CASSVLAGGAPGEQYF. Here the CDR3 DNA reads TGTGCCAGCAGTGTCCTAGCGGGGGGCGCTCCGGGGGAGCAGTACTTC.

The chain has TRBV18 and TRBJ1-1; no reliable D call. Trimming cost V 3 bases and J 4 bases, with 12 bases left between them. Germline CDR1 and CDR2: KGHSH and LQKENI. CDR3 length: 14 residues. DNA for the CDR3: TGTGCCAGCTCACCCCAGCGGGATGGCACTGAAGCTTTCTTT. This gives the protein CASSPQRDGTEAFF.

The J gene is TRBJ1-5, the V gene TRBV11-3; D uncertain. The V end was cut by 4 bases, the J end by 5 bases, with 18 bases between. The CDR3 is made up of 16 amino acids. Germline V gene data show CDR1 as SGHNT and CDR2 as YENEEA. CDR3 sequence reads: CASSSRTGPPHQPQHF. The CDR3, as DNA: TGTGCCAGCAGCTCCCGGACTGGACCCCCCCATCAGCCCCAGCATTTT. The full variable domain, completed using reference TRBV11-3 and TRBJ1-5, is EAGVVQSPRYKIIEKKQPVAFWCNPISGHNTLYWYLQNLGQGPELLIRYENEEAVDDSQLPKDRFSAERLKGVDSTLKIQPAELGDSAVYLCASSSRTGPPHQPQHFGDGTRLSIL.

The CDR3 DNA follows: TGTGCCAGCAGCGGTAGCCTCCAGGGCTCCTACGAGCAGTACTTC. It yields the protein CASSGSLQGSYEQYF. The rearrangement links TRBV9 to TRBJ2-7; perhaps TRBD1 as D (5 bases). This CDR3 contains 15 residues. Germline V gene lookup returns CDR1 SGDLS and CDR2 YYNGEE. V was shortened by 3 bases and J by 0 bases, with 13 bases between the two germline ends.

This clone occurred a few times. The J gene is TRBJ1-5, the V gene TRBV2; 7 bases are a match to TRBD1. CDR1 SNHLY and CDR2 FYNNEI come from the germline V gene. CDR3 size: 13 residues. Trimming cost V 5 bases and J 7 bases; bases outside gene matches: 5. For the CDR3, the DNA is TGTGCCAGCAGTACGACAGGGCCCCAGCCCCAGCATTTT. Translation gives CASSTTGPQPQHF. Looking up the rest from reference TRBV2 and TRBJ1-5 gives the full variable domain: EPEVTQTPSHQVTQMGQEVILRCVPISNHLYFYWYRQILGQKVEFLVSFYNNEISEKSEIFDDQFSVERPDGSNFTLKIRSTKLEDSAMYFCASSTTGPQPQHFGDGTRLSIL.

This rearrangement joins TRBV6-2 or TRBV6-3 to TRBJ2-7, with D possibly TRBD1 on 5 matching bases. V gave up 3 bases and J gave up 5 bases, with 17 bases separating them. The germline V gene has CDR1 MNHEY and CDR2 SVGEGT. This CDR3 has 15 residues. As DNA, the CDR3 is TGTGCCAGCAGTTATAGGCAGGGAACATGGCACGAGCAGTACTTC. This translates into CASSYRQGTWHEQYF.

The chain has TRBV4-2 and TRBJ2-1, with 7 bases that match TRBD2. The CDR3 has 14 amino acids. In germline, CDR1 is LGHNA, CDR2 YNFKEQ. The V and J ends lost 0 bases and 13 bases, in that order; junction bases with no gene match: 9. For the CDR3, the DNA is TGTGCCAGCAGCCAAGATCAAAGGAGCGGGGACCAGTTCTTC. This encodes CASSQDQRSGDQFF.

The chain joins TRBV29-1 to TRBJ1-1, with TRBD1 matching over 10 bases. The CDR3 is made up of 15 amino acids. J lost 4 bases, V lost 1 base, and 6 bases had no gene match. CDR1 and CDR2 (germline): SQVTM, ANQGSEA. CDR3 loop: CSVEGWGQGSTEAFF. The DNA of the CDR3 is TGCAGCGTTGAAGGTTGGGGACAGGGGTCCACTGAAGCTTTCTTT.

The chain uses TRBV10-3 and TRBJ2-7; 13 positions agree with TRBD2. Germline CDR1 ENHRY, CDR2 SYGVKD. The ends lost 3 bases at V and 2 bases at J; junction bases unmatched: 4. This CDR3 has 16 amino acids. CDR3 protein: CAISDLGLAGTYEQYF. The CDR3 DNA follows: TGTGCCATCAGTGACCTGGGACTAGCGGGGACCTACGAGCAGTACTTC.